The clone carrying this T cell receptor (beta chain) was counted many times. Its matching antigen is unknown. The CDR3 contains 13 residues. V dropped 5 bases and J dropped 1 base, with 6 bases sitting between them. Germline lookup yields CDR1 ENHRY and CDR2 SYGVKD. These data come from a study of T cell repertoires in cytomegalovirus infection. Across the whole study: Public TCR beta signatures indicated both CMV infection and matching HLA type. Findings and caveats of the study: CMV carriers having the relevant HLA were flagged by cumulative public TCR beta family frequency. Clonotypes of TCR beta that were HLA-C-restricted and CMV-specific dominated the ex vivo response.

TCRdb redid the calling of the reads with MiXCR, one entry per CDR3 protein. The repertoire holds roughly 190,000 distinct CDR3 sequences, with 9.5% as singletons. Sequencing input: PBMCs. The chain couples TRBV10-3 to TRBJ1-5, with D possibly being TRBD1 (5 bases). The clonotype was recovered from a human donor in good health (CMV status not recorded). Some clones in this sample may be carry-over from other donors' samples. CDR3 region: CAISWDSNQPQHF. The DNA for the CDR3 is TGTGCCATCAGTTGGGACAGCAATCAGCCCCAGCATTTT.